This T cell receptor beta chain derives from a study of blood T cell repertoires in COVID-19. At the level of the study: Italy, Spain and the United States were the sources of the convalescent and acute COVID-19 samples. From T cells, B-cell-depleted T cells, or PBMCs came the material, which was cDNA or gDNA.

Per the study methods: Amplification of reference gene primers provided the estimated nucleated cell counts. Sequenced by immunoSEQ multiplex PCR; TCRdb stores in-frame clones only, minus some. The V and J calls and the clone size are those of that table, but D and trimming were determined from the DNA. The table shows approximately 52,000 clones, with around 90% occurring only once. Germline trimming cut 3 bases from V and 5 bases from J; bases unmatched to any gene: 7. The V gene's germline CDR1 is KGHDR and CDR2 SFDVKD. The CDR3 sequence is 15 residues long. This sequence joins TRBV24-1 and TRBJ2-5; TRBD1 matches at 8 bases. Sequencing was done on a sample of peripheral blood. This TCR derives from a man in his fifties or sixties with acute or convalescent COVID-19. The CDR3 DNA reads TGTGCCACCAGTGATCCGACAGGGGTGACGGAGACCCAGTACTTC. Protein product: CATSDPTGVTETQYF.